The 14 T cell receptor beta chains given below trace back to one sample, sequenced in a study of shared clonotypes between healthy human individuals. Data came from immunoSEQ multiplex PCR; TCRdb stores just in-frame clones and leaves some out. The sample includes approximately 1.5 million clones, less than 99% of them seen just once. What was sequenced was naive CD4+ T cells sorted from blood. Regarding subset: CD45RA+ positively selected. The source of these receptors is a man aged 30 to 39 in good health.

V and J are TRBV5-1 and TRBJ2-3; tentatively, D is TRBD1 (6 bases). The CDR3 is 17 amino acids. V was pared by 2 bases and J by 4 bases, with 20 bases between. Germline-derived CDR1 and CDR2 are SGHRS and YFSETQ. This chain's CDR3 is CASSFYNLLGQPDTQYF. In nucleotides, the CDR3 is TGCGCCAGCAGCTTTTATAACCTGCTGGGACAACCAGATACGCAGTATTTT.

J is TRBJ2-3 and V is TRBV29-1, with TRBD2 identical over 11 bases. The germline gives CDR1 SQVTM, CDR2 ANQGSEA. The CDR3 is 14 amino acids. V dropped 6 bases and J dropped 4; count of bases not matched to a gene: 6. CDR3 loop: CSVKTSGDPDTQYF. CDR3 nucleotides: TGCAGCGTCAAGACTAGCGGGGACCCAGATACGCAGTATTTT.

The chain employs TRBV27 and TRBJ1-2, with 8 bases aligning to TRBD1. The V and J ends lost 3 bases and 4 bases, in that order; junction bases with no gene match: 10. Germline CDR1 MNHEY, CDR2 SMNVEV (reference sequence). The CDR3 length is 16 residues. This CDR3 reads CASSFSQGAGGYGYTF. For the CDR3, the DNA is TGTGCCAGCAGTTTTTCCCAGGGGGCTGGTGGCTATGGCTACACCTTC.

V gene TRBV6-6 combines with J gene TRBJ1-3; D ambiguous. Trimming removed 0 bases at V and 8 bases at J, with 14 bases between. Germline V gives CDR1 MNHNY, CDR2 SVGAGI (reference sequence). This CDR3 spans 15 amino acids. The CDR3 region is CASSYSPQTGDTIYF. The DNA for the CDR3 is TGTGCCAGCAGTTACTCACCACAGACCGGGGACACCATATATTTT.

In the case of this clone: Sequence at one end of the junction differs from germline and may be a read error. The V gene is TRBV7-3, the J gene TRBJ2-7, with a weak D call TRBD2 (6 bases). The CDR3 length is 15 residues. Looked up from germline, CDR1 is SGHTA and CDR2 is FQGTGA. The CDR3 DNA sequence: TGTGCCAGCACCTTAGGTCTAGCGTCTACAAAAGAGCAGTACTTC. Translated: CASTLGLASTKEQYF.

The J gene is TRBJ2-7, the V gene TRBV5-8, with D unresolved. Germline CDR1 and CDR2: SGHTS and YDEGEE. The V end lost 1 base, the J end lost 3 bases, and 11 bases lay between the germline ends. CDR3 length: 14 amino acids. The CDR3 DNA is TGTGCCAGCAGCTTGTCTCTTCGCGGCTACGAGCAGTACTTC. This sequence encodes CASSLSLRGYEQYF.

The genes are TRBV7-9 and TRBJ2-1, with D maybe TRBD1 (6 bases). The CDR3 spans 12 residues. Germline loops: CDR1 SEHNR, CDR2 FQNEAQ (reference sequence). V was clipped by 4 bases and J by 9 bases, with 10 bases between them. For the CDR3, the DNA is TGTGCCAGCAGCTCACTAGGGGGTGAGCAGTTCTTC. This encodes CASSSLGGEQFF.

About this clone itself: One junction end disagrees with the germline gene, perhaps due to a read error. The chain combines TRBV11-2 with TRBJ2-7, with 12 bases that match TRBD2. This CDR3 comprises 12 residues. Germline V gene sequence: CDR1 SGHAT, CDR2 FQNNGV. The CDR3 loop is CASSYRTSGIRF. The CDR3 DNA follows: TGTGCCAGCAGCTACCGGACTAGCGGGATCCGCTTC.

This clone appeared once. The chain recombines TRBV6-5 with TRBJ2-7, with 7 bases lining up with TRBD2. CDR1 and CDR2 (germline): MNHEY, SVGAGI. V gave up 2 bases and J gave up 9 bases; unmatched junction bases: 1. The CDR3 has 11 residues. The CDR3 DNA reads TGTGCCAGCAGTTACGGGGGGGGGCAGTACTTC. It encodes CASSYGGGQYF.

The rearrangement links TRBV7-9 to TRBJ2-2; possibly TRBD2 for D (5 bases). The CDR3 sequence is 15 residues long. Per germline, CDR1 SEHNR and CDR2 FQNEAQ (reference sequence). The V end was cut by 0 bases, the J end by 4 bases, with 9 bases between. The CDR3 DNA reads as TGTGCCAGCAGCTTAGCGGGAGCGACCACCGGGGAGCTGTTTTTT. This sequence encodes CASSLAGATTGELFF.

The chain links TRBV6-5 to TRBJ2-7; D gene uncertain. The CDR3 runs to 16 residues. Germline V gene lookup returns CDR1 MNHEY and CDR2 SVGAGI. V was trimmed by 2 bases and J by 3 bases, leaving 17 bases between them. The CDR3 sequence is CASSYGHLIKGYEQYF. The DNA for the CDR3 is TGTGCCAGCAGTTACGGGCACCTGATTAAGGGCTACGAGCAGTACTTC.

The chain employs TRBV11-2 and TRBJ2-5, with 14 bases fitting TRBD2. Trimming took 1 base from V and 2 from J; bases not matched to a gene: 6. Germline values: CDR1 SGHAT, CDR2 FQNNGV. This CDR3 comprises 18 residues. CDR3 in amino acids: CASSLGGLAGGLQETQYF. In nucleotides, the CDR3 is TGTGCCAGCAGCTTAGGCGGACTAGCGGGAGGATTACAAGAGACCCAGTACTTC.

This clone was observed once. The CDR3 sequence: CASSQTPNNYNEQFF. CDR3 nucleotide sequence: TGTGCCAGCAGCCAAACCCCAAACAACTACAATGAGCAGTTCTTC. The chain combines TRBV7-9 with TRBJ2-1; the D is unclear. V was cut by 5 bases and J by 3 bases, with 14 bases left in between. Per germline, CDR1 SEHNR and CDR2 FQNEAQ (reference sequence). The CDR3 covers 15 residues.

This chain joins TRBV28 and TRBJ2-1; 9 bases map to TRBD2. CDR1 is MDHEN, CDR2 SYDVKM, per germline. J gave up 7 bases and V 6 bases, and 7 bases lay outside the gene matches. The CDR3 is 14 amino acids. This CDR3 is CASSHPLAGNEQFF. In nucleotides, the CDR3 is TGTGCCAGCAGCCACCCCCTAGCGGGGAATGAGCAGTTCTTC.